Following are 16 T cell receptor beta chains from one sample sequenced in a study of T cell changes during pregnancy in multiple sclerosis. Sequencing was performed with immunoSEQ multiplex PCR; in TCRdb, only in-frame clones are kept and a portion is missing. The sample has under 50,000 clones, 93% seen once. This sample comprised CD8+ T cells from peripheral blood mononuclear cells, obtained after pregnancy. The source is a female donor with multiple sclerosis, enrolled in a pregnancy study.

This clone was recorded only once. The V gene is TRBV19, the J gene TRBJ2-5; D unclear. Trimming removed 6 bases from V and 7 bases from J, with 15 bases in between. The CDR3 covers 13 residues. Germline CDR1 reads LNHDA; CDR2 reads SQIVND (reference sequence). As DNA, the CDR3 is TGTGCCAGTAGACTTACAGAGATGGGGACCCAGTACTTC. Residues: CASRLTEMGTQYF.

The genes are TRBV11-2 and TRBJ1-1; 8 bases line up with TRBD1. This CDR3 contains 14 residues. Germline V CDR1 and CDR2: SGHAT, FQNNGV. The J segment lost 0 bases and the V segment lost 6 bases, leaving 3 bases of the junction unmatched. CDR3 sequence reads: CASRYRGLNTEAFF. Written as DNA, the CDR3 is TGTGCCAGCAGATACAGGGGGTTGAACACTGAAGCTTTCTTT. The variable domain in full, completed from reference TRBV11-2 and TRBJ1-1, reads EAGVAQSPRYKIIEKRQSVAFWCNPISGHATLYWYQQILGQGPKLLIQFQNNGVVDDSQLPKDRFSAERLKGVDSTLKIQPAKLEDSAVYLCASRYRGLNTEAFFGQGTRLTVV.

This chain links TRBV9 with TRBJ2-1, with a weak D call TRBD2 (7 bases). The V end was cut by 6 bases, the J end by 9 bases, with 16 bases between. CDR3 length: 13 amino acids. The germline CDR1 and CDR2 sequences are SGDLS and YYNGEE. CDR3 DNA: TGTGCCAGCAATGACCCAAGGGGGGGTGAGCAGTTCTTC. Translated, it gives CASNDPRGGEQFF.

This clone has just a few counts. The chain combines TRBV6-6 with TRBJ2-3; a weak D match, TRBD1 (5 bases). This CDR3 is 11 amino acids long. Trimming shortened V by 8 bases and J by 4 bases, and 7 bases separated the two germline ends. Germline lookup yields CDR1 MNHNY and CDR2 SVGAGI (reference sequence). The CDR3 sequence is CASLGADTQYF. DNA for the CDR3: TGTGCCAGCCTAGGGGCAGATACGCAGTATTTT.

The chain is built from TRBV27 and TRBJ1-2; TRBD1 matches at 7 bases. Germline loops: CDR1 MNHEY, CDR2 SMNVEV (reference sequence). With 6 bases clipped from V and 4 bases from J, the junction kept 8 bases outside the gene matches. This CDR3 contains 14 residues. The CDR3 DNA follows: TGTGCCAGCAGCTCGGGACAGACCTTCTATGGCTACACCTTC. This sequence encodes CASSSGQTFYGYTF.

The chain carries TRBV4-1 and TRBJ1-1, with D maybe TRBD1 (6 bases). Trimming took off 0 bases at V and 1 base at J, with 18 bases between the two ends. The CDR3 extends over 18 amino acids. From germline, CDR1 is MGHRA and CDR2 YSYEKL. This CDR3 reads CASSQDPGQGNGNTEAFF. In DNA form, the CDR3 reads TGCGCCAGCAGCCAAGATCCCGGCCAGGGGAATGGGAACACTGAAGCTTTCTTT.

V is TRBV7-9 and J is TRBJ1-5, with D unresolved. V was clipped by 5 bases and J by 7 bases, with 9 bases between them. Germline CDR1 and CDR2: SEHNR and FQNEAQ (reference sequence). The length of the CDR3 is 12 residues. For the CDR3, the DNA is TGTGCCAGCAGCCGAGGGCGGCAGCCCCAGCATTTT. Translated, it gives CASSRGRQPQHF.

The genes are TRBV7-9 and TRBJ1-2; TRBD1 matches 7 bases. The ends lost 7 bases at V and 5 bases at J; junction bases unmatched: 16. CDR3 length: 16 amino acids. CDR1 and CDR2 (germline): SEHNR, FQNEAQ (reference sequence). CDR3 in amino acids: CASISGSSGTAYGYTF. The CDR3 coding sequence is TGTGCCAGCATCTCCGGGTCATCCGGGACAGCATATGGCTACACCTTC.

The rearrangement joins TRBV10-3 to TRBJ2-3; 12 bases agree with TRBD1. The CDR3 totals 17 residues. Germline V gene data show CDR1 as ENHRY and CDR2 as SYGVKD. Trimming removed 4 bases from V and 5 bases from J; junction bases left unmatched: 10. The CDR3: CAISVPGQGAVGDTQYF. The CDR3 nucleotides read TGTGCCATCAGTGTCCCGGGACAGGGGGCCGTCGGAGATACGCAGTATTTT.

The genes are TRBV6-1 and TRBJ1-1, with D maybe TRBD1 (6 bases). CDR1 and CDR2 from the germline V gene are MNHNS and SASEGT. Trimming pared 5 bases from V and 2 bases from J, leaving 15 bases between. The CDR3 runs 15 residues. This CDR3 is CASSIYWTANTEAFF. CDR3 bases: TGTGCCAGCAGTATCTATTGGACAGCAAACACTGAAGCTTTCTTT.

The chain employs TRBV7-6 and TRBJ2-1; possibly TRBD1 for D (6 bases). This CDR3 contains 13 residues. Looked up from germline, CDR1 is SGHVS and CDR2 is FNYEAQ. The V end lost 5 bases, the J end lost 6 bases, and 11 bases lay between the germline ends. CDR3 region: CASSLDRSNEQFF. The CDR3 DNA is TGTGCCAGCAGCCTGGACAGATCCAATGAGCAGTTCTTC.

The J gene is TRBJ2-5, the V gene TRBV14; tentative D call: TRBD2 (5 bases). Germline V CDR1 and CDR2: SGHDN, FVKESK. V lost 0 bases and J 3 bases, leaving 14 bases between the germline ends. This CDR3 region has 16 residues. The DNA for the CDR3 is TGTGCCAGCAGCCAAGATCGGGGAGTTCGGGAAGAGACCCAGTACTTC. It is translated as CASSQDRGVREETQYF.

V is TRBV4-1 and J is TRBJ2-1, with D maybe TRBD2 (5 bases). The germline V and J ends were trimmed by 0 bases and 0 bases, with 9 bases remaining between them. CDR1 MGHRA and CDR2 YSYEKL come from the germline V gene. CDR3 length: 16 residues. The CDR3 DNA reads as TGCGCCAGCAGCCAAGATAGCGCCAGCTCCTACAATGAGCAGTTCTTC. Translated: CASSQDSASSYNEQFF.

This sequence joins TRBV4-2 and TRBJ2-7; D might be TRBD2 (7 bases). V shed 1 base and J shed 6 bases, with 13 bases lying between them. This CDR3 is 14 amino acids long. The V gene's germline CDR1 is LGHNA and CDR2 YNFKEQ. CDR3 bases: TGTGCCAGCAGCCAAGGGGCGGGGGCAGGCGAGCAGTACTTC. It encodes CASSQGAGAGEQYF.

The V and J genes are TRBV5-1 and TRBJ2-1, with 7 nucleotides matching TRBD1. Germline CDR1 SGHRS, CDR2 YFSETQ. Losses at the gene ends were 4 bases for V and 7 bases for J; bases not matched to a gene: 5. The CDR3 length is 13 residues. Written as DNA, the CDR3 is TGCGCCAGCAGCACAGGGGCCCTTAATGAGCAGTTCTTC. Its translation is CASSTGALNEQFF.

V is TRBV7-3 and J is TRBJ2-7; D is perhaps TRBD1 (6 bases). The germline gives CDR1 SGHTA, CDR2 FQGTGA. V was cut by 4 bases and J by 1 base, with 14 bases left in between. The CDR3 spans 15 residues. Here the CDR3 DNA reads TGTGCCAGCAGCTCAAGTGGGGGCCCATCCTACGAGCAGTACTTC. It yields the protein CASSSSGGPSYEQYF.